Shown below are 4 T cell receptor beta chains from a single sample sequenced in a study of CD8 T cell repertoires and HIV-1 epitope variants (dated by TCRdb to the early 2020s). Receptor amplification or capture employed the immunoSEQ multiplex PCR assay. This immuneACCESS table, as held by TCRdb, lists in-frame sequences with V and J called but not all clones. Of the missing ones, under half trace to an unresolved V gene in checked studies; the others have no known cause. The sample contains almost 6,000 clones, around 66% of them found a single time. Together, the top ten hold 45% of the sample. Their antigen targets remain unknown. Sequences were obtained from cultured CD8+ T cells derived from PBMCs. Source of these receptors: a male donor with HIV.

This sequence joins TRBV4-3 and TRBJ2-7, with TRBD2 identical over 8 bases. The germline V gene encodes CDR1 LGHNA and CDR2 YSLEER. Trimming cost V 1 base and J 5 bases; bases outside gene matches: 1. This CDR3 contains 13 residues. The CDR3 is CASSQGTSNEQYF. The CDR3 region has the DNA TGCGCCAGCAGCCAAGGGACTAGCAACGAGCAGTACTTC.

V usage is TRBV5-1 and J usage is TRBJ2-7; D perhaps matches TRBD1 (5 bases). Trimming removed 7 bases at V and 1 base at J, with 9 bases between. Germline CDR1 SGHRS, CDR2 YFSETQ. The CDR3 spans 12 residues. CDR3 region: CASEGDSYEQYF. For the CDR3, the DNA is TGCGCCAGCGAAGGGGATTCCTACGAGCAGTACTTC.

V and J are TRBV27 and TRBJ1-1; no clear D gene. Per the germline V gene, CDR1 is MNHEY and CDR2 is SMNVEV (reference sequence). V was pared by 0 bases and J by 5 bases, with 7 bases between. CDR3 size: 13 residues. This CDR3 is CASSLSRGTEAFF. The DNA of the CDR3 is TGTGCCAGCAGTTTATCGAGAGGGACTGAAGCTTTCTTT.

The chain employs TRBV9 and TRBJ2-7; 8 nucleotides align to TRBD1. V lost 0 bases, J lost 2 bases, and 4 bases stayed unmatched. The germline V gene encodes CDR1 SGDLS and CDR2 YYNGEE. This CDR3 is 15 amino acids long. CDR3 DNA: TGTGCCAGCAGCGTAGGAGGGACAGGAGCCTACGAGCAGTACTTC. It encodes CASSVGGTGAYEQYF.